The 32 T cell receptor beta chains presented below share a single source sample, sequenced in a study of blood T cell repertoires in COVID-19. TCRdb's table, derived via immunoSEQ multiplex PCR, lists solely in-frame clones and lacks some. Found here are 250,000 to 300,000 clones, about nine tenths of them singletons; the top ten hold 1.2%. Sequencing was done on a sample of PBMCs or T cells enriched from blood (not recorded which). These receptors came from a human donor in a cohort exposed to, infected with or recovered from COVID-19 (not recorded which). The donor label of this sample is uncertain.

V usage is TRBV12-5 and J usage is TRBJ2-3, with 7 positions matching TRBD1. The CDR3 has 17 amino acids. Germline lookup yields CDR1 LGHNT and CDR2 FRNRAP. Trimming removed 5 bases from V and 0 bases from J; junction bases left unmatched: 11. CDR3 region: CASGLRTGDSSTDTQYF. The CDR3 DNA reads TGTGCTAGTGGTCTCCGGACAGGAGATTCTAGCACAGATACGCAGTATTTT.

The chain's CDR3 is CASSSPQGSVLNYGYTF. The CDR3 nucleotides read TGCGCCAGCAGCTCGCCACAGGGAAGTGTGCTAAACTATGGCTACACCTTC. The chain has TRBV5-1 and TRBJ1-2; a weak D match, TRBD1 (6 bases). The CDR3 consists of 17 residues. The V gene lost 3 bases and the J gene lost 2 bases, with 20 bases spanning the gap. Germline V gene lookup returns CDR1 SGHRS and CDR2 YFSETQ.

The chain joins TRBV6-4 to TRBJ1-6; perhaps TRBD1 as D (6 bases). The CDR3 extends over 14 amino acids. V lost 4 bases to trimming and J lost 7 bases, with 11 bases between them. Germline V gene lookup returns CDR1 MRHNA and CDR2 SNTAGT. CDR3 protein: CASSAYRVNSPLHF. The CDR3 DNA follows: TGTGCCAGCAGTGCGTACAGGGTCAATTCACCCCTCCACTTT.

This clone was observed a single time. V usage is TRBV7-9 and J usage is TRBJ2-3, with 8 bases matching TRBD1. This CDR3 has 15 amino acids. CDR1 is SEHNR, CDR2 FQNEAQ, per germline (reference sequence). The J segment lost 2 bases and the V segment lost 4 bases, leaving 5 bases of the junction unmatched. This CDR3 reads CASSYRQGFTDTQYF. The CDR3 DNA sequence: TGTGCCAGCAGCTACCGACAGGGGTTCACAGATACGCAGTATTTT.

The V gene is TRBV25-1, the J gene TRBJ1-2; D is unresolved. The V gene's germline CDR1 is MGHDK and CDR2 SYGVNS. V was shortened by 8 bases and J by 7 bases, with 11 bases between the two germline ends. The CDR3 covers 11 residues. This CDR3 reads CASSTRVGYTF. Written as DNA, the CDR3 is TGTGCCAGCTCTACGAGGGTTGGCTACACCTTC.

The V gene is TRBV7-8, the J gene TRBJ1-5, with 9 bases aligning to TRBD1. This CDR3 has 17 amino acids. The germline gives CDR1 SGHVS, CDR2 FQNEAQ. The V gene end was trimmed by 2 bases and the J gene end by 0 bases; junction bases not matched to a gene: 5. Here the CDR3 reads CASSLRGQGNSNQPQHF. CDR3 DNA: TGTGCCAGCAGCTTACGTGGACAGGGGAATAGCAATCAGCCCCAGCATTTT.

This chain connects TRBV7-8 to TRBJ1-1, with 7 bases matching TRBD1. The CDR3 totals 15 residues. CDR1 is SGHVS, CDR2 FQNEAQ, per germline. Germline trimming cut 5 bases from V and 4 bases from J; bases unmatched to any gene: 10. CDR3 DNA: TGTGCCAGCAGCCGTCCGACAGGGAAGGTCACTGAAGCTTTCTTT. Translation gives CASSRPTGKVTEAFF.

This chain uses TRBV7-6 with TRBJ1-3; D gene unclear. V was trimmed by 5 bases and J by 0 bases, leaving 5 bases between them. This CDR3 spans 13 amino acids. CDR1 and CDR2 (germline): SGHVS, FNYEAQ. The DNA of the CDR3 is TGTGCCAGCAGCGAGTCCTCTGGAAACACCATATATTTT. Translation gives CASSESSGNTIYF.

DNA of the CDR3: TGTGCCAGCAGCTTAGGTGGGGGCGCTGCCTACGAGCAGTACTTC. This codes for CASSLGGGAAYEQYF. The chain recombines TRBV7-6 with TRBJ2-7, with D possibly being TRBD1 (6 bases). Germline V gene lookup returns CDR1 SGHVS and CDR2 FNYEAQ. V lost 1 base and J 2 bases, leaving 12 bases between the germline ends. CDR3 length equals 15 residues.

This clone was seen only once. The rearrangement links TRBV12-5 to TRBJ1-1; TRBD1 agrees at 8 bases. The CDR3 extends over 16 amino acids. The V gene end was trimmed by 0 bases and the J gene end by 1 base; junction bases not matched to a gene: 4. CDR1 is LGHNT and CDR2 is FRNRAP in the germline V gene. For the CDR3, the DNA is TGTGCTAGTGGTTTGGTACTAGGGACAGGGAACACTGAAGCTTTCTTT. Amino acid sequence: CASGLVLGTGNTEAFF.

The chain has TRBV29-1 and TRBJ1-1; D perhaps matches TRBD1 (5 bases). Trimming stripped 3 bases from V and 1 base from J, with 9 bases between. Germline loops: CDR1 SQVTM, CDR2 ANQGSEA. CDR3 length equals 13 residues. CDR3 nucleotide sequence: TGCAGCGTTGATGGGGGGAGGAACACTGAAGCTTTCTTT. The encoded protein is CSVDGGRNTEAFF.

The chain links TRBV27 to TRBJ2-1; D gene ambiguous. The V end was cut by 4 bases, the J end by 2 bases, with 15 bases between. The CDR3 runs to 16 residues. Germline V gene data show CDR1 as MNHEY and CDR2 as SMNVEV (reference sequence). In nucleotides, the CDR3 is TGTGCCAGCAGTTCCGCTCTCTCCAGGACCTACAATGAGCAGTTCTTC. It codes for CASSSALSRTYNEQFF.

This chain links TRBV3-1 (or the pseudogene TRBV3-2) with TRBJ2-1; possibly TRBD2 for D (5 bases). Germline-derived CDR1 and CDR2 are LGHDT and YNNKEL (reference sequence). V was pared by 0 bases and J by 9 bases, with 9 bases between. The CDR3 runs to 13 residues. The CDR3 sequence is CASSQESSREQFF. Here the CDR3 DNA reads TGTGCCAGCAGCCAAGAATCTAGCCGTGAGCAGTTCTTC.

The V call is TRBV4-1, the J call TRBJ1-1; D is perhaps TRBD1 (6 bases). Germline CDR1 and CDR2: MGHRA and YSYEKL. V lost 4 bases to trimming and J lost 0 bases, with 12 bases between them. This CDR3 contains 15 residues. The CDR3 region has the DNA TGCGCCAGCAGCCCATACAGGGAAATGAACACTGAAGCTTTCTTT. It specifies CASSPYREMNTEAFF.

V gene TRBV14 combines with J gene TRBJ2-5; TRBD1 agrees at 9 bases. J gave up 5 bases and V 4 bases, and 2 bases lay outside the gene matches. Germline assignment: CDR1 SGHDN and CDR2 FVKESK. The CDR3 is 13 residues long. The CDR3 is CASSRQGGETQYF. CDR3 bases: TGTGCCAGCAGCCGACAGGGGGGCGAGACCCAGTACTTC.

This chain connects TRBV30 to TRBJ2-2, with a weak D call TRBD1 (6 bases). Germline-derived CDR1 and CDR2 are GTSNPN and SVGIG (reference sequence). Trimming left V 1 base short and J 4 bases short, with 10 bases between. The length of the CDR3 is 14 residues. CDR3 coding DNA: TGTGCCTGGAGTGGGACAGCGGTCACCGGGGAGCTGTTTTTT. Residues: CAWSGTAVTGELFF.

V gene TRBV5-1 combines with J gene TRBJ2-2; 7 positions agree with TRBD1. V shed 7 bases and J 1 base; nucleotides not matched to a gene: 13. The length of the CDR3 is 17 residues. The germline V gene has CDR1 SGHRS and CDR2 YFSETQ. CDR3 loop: CASSQGSALLNTGELFF. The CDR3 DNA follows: TGCGCCAGCTCACAGGGGTCGGCTCTCTTGAACACCGGGGAGCTGTTTTTT.

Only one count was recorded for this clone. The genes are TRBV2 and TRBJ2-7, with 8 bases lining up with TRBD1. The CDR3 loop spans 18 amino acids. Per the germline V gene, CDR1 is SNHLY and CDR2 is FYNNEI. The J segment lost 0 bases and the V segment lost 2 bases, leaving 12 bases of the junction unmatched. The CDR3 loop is CASSEYAGGAGASYEQYF. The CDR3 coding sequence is TGTGCCAGCAGTGAATACGCAGGGGGCGCGGGTGCCTCCTACGAGCAGTACTTC.

The CDR3 DNA reads as TGCGCCAGCAGCAGCACAGGGGGCTACTATGGCTACACCTTC. Translating gives CASSSTGGYYGYTF. The chain has TRBV5-1 and TRBJ1-2; 9 nucleotides align to TRBD1. The germline V gene has CDR1 SGHRS and CDR2 YFSETQ. The trim removed 4 bases at V and 3 bases at J, leaving 4 bases unmatched. The CDR3 runs to 14 residues.

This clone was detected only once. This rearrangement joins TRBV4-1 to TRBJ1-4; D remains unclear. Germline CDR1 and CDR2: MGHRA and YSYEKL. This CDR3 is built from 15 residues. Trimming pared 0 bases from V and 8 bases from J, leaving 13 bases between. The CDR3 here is CASSQDPGKKEKLFF. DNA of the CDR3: TGCGCCAGCAGCCAAGATCCAGGAAAGAAGGAAAAACTGTTTTTT.

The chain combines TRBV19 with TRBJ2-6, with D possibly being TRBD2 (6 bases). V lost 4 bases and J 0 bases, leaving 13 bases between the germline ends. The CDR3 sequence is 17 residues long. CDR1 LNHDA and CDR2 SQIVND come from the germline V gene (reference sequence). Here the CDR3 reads CASSNRAGISGANVLTF. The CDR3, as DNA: TGTGCCAGTAGTAACCGAGCGGGCATCTCTGGGGCCAACGTCCTGACTTTC.

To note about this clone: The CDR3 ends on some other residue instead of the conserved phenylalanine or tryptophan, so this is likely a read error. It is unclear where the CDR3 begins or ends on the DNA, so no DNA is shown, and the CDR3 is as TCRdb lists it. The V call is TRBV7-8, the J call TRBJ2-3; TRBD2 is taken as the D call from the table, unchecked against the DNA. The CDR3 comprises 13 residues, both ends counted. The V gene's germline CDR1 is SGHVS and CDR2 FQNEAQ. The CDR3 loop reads CASSRPDSAGVHS.

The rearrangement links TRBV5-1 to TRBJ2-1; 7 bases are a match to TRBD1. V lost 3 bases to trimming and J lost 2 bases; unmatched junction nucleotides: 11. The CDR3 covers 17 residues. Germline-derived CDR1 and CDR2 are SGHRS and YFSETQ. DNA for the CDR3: TGCGCCAGCAGCTCGAAACAACAGGGGCTCGCCTACAATGAGCAGTTCTTC. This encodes CASSSKQQGLAYNEQFF.

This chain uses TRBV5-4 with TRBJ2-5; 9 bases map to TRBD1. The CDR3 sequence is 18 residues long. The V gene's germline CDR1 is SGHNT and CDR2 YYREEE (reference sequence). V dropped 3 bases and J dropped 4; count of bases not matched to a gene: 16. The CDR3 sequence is CASSSPDGDRATGETQYF. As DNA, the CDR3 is TGTGCCAGCAGCTCCCCCGACGGGGACAGGGCAACCGGAGAGACCCAGTACTTC.

This CDR3 reads CASSNPLFNSPLHF. DNA of the CDR3: TGTGCCAGCAGTAACCCGCTATTCAATTCACCCCTCCACTTT. The chain is built from TRBV6-5 and TRBJ1-6, with D uncertain. Germline loops: CDR1 MNHEY, CDR2 SVGAGI. The CDR3 covers 14 residues. The V gene lost 5 bases and the J gene lost 7 bases, with 12 bases spanning the gap.

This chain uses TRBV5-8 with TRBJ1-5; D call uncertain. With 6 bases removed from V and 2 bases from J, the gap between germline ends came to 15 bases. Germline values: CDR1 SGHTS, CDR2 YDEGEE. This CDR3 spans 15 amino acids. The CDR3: CASTPPHQGNQPQHF. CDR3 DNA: TGTGCCAGCACCCCCCCGCACCAGGGCAATCAGCCCCAGCATTTT.

The CDR3 loop reads CASSSWTGEETQYF. DNA of the CDR3: TGCGCCAGCAGCTCATGGACAGGGGAAGAGACCCAGTACTTC. The chain recombines TRBV5-1 with TRBJ2-5, with 9 bases aligning to TRBD1. Germline assignment: CDR1 SGHRS and CDR2 YFSETQ. The V segment lost 3 bases and the J segment 3 bases; nucleotides outside the gene matches: 3. The CDR3 covers 14 residues.

In DNA form, the CDR3 reads TGTGCCAGCTCACTCCAGGGTTCCTCTGGAAACACCATATATTTT. Its translation: CASSLQGSSGNTIYF. The rearrangement links TRBV18 to TRBJ1-3; D is perhaps TRBD1 (5 bases). The CDR3 totals 15 residues. Germline V gives CDR1 KGHSH, CDR2 LQKENI. The V end lost 4 bases, the J end lost 0 bases, and 10 bases lay between the germline ends.

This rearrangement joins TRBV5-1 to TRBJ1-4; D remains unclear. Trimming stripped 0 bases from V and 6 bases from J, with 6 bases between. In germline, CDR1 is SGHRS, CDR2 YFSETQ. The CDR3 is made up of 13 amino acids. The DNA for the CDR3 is TGCGCCAGCAGCTTGGGACGGGATGAAAAACTGTTTTTT. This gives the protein CASSLGRDEKLFF.

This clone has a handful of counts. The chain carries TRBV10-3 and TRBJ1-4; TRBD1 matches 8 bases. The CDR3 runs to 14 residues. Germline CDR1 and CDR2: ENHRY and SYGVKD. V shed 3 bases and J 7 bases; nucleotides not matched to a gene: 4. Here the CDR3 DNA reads TGTGCCATCAGTGAAGACAGGGGCTTTGAAAAACTGTTTTTT. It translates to CAISEDRGFEKLFF.

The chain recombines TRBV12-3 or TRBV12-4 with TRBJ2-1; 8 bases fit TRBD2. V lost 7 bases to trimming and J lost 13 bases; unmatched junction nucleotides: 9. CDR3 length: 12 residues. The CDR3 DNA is TGTGCCAGCACTAACTCGGGGGGGCGCCAGTTCTTC. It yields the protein CASTNSGGRQFF.

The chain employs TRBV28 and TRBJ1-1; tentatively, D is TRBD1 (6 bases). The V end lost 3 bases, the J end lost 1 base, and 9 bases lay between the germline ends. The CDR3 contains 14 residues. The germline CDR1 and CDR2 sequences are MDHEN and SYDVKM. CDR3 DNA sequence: TGTGCCAGCAGTTTTCGGGGGGCGAACACTGAAGCTTTCTTT. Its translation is CASSFRGANTEAFF.